Below, 9 T cell receptor beta chains from the same sample are listed, as sequenced in a study of regulatory T cells in long-lasting Graves disease. The time point denotes: persistent/refractory GD, antithyroid drugs over 5 years with positive TRAb. From RNA extracted from PBMCs, the TCR library was made. Through Arm-PCR of CDR3 regions and iRepertoire HTBI primers, TCR beta libraries were built. From the multiplex PCR reads, TCRdb called clonotypes with MiXCR, one entry per CDR3 protein. The repertoire holds roughly 500,000 distinct CDR3 sequences, with more than 20% as singletons. The sequencing here drew on peripheral blood mononuclear cells (PBMCs), taken when the disease was refractory, from a patient treated with antithyroid drugs. These receptors originate from a female donor with Graves disease.

This clonotype was detected ten times or more. This rearrangement joins TRBV12-3 or TRBV12-4 to TRBJ1-1, with a weak D call TRBD1 (5 bases). The ends were cut back, 6 bases at V and 8 bases at J, with 13 bases in the middle. This CDR3 has 12 amino acids. The CDR3 sequence: CASSDGTSEAFF. The DNA for the CDR3 is TGTGCCAGCAGCGATGGGACCTCCGAAGCTTTCTTT.

The chain joins TRBV19 to TRBJ2-7; D perhaps matches TRBD2 (6 bases). Germline CDR1 reads LNHDA; CDR2 reads SQIVND (reference sequence). The CDR3 loop spans 14 amino acids. The germline V and J ends were trimmed by 7 bases and 5 bases, with 18 bases remaining between them. CDR3: CASTQRGLHNEQYF. In nucleotides, the CDR3 is TGTGCCAGTACTCAAAGGGGACTTCATAACGAGCAGTACTTC.

The chain uses TRBV6-2 or TRBV6-3 and TRBJ1-4; D unclear. The CDR3 runs to 13 residues. V gave up 4 bases and J gave up 7 bases, with 10 bases separating them. CDR1 MNHEY and CDR2 SVGEGT come from the germline V gene. The DNA for the CDR3 is TGTGCCAGCAGTTCAGACCGGGGTGAAAAACTGTTTTTT. As protein: CASSSDRGEKLFF.

The chain joins TRBV29-1 to TRBJ2-7; 9 bases agree with TRBD2. The length of the CDR3 is 15 residues. CDR1 is SQVTM, CDR2 ANQGSEA, per germline. J was trimmed by 2 bases and V by 0 bases; bases with no gene match: 5. The CDR3 coding sequence is TGCAGCGTTGAAGATCTGACTAGCGGAACCTACGAGCAGTACTTC. Protein sequence: CSVEDLTSGTYEQYF.

The table lists this clonotype with many counts. The CDR3 DNA reads as TGTGCCAGCACCGCGGGACAGGGGAGGGAAAAACTGTTTTTT. Translated, it gives CASTAGQGREKLFF. The genes are TRBV7-6 and TRBJ1-4; 10 nucleotides agree with TRBD1. The CDR3 loop spans 14 amino acids. The germline V gene encodes CDR1 SGHVS and CDR2 FNYEAQ. Trimming at V came to 7 bases and at J to 8 bases, leaving 7 bases not matched to a gene. The entire variable domain, with the rest obtained from reference TRBV7-6 and TRBJ1-4, is as follows: GAGVSQSPRYKVTKRGQDVALRCDPISGHVSLYWYRQALGQGPEFLTYFNYEAQQDKSGLPNDRFSAERPEGSISTLTIQRTEQRDSAMYRCASTAGQGREKLFFGSGTQLSVL.

This clonotype has a count of ten or more. This chain connects TRBV3-1 to TRBJ1-2; 8 nucleotides match TRBD1. Trimming took 5 bases from V and 4 from J; bases not matched to a gene: 9. CDR1 LGHDT and CDR2 YNNKEL come from the germline V gene (reference sequence). The CDR3 runs to 15 residues. Here the CDR3 reads CASSKDRALVYGYTF. The CDR3 region has the DNA TGTGCCAGCAGCAAGGACAGGGCGCTGGTCTATGGCTACACCTTC.

This clonotype was seen many times. J is TRBJ2-1 and V is TRBV27; D not certain. Deletions cut 6 bases from V and 4 bases from J, with 10 bases between. This CDR3 is built from 13 residues. The V gene's germline CDR1 is MNHEY and CDR2 SMNVEV (reference sequence). The CDR3 spells CASSRPGYNEQFF. The CDR3 coding sequence is TGTGCCAGCAGCAGACCCGGGTACAATGAGCAGTTCTTC.

V gene TRBV29-1 combines with J gene TRBJ2-7, with 11 bases identical to TRBD1. CDR3 size: 14 residues. Germline lookup yields CDR1 SQVTM and CDR2 ANQGSEA. With V trimmed by 5 bases and J by 4 bases, 7 bases remained unmatched. DNA of the CDR3: TGCAGCGTTTGGTTACGGGACAGGGGGTACGAGCAGTACTTC. Residues: CSVWLRDRGYEQYF.

A remark on this clonotype: This may come from a read error, since a much larger clone is one base off. V is TRBV13 and J is TRBJ2-1; 7 bases fit TRBD2. Germline lookup yields CDR1 PRHDT and CDR2 FYEKMQ (reference sequence). The CDR3 sequence is 15 residues long. With 4 bases clipped from V and 10 bases from J, the junction kept 13 bases outside the gene matches. CDR3 sequence (DNA): TGTGCCAGCAGCTCGCAGCGGGACGCTCCCTACGAGCAGTTCTTC. The encoded protein is CASSSQRDAPYEQFF.